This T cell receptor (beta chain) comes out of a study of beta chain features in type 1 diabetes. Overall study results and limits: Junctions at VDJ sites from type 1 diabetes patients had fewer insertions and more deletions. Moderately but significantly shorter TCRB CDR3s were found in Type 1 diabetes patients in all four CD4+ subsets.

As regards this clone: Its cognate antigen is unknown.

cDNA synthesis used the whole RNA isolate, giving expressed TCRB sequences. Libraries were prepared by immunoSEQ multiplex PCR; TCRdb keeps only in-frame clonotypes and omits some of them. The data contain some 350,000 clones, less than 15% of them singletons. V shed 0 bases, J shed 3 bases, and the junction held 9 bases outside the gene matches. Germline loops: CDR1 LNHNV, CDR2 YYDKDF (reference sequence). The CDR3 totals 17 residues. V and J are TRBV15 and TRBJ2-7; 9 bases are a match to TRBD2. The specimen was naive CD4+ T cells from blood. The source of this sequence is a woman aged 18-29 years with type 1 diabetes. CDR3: CATSREWASGMLYEQYF. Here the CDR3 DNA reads TGTGCCACCAGCAGAGAGTGGGCTAGCGGGATGCTCTACGAGCAGTACTTC.